This TCR beta chain emerged from a study of response to subunit inactivated influenza vaccine. V was cut by 11 bases and J by 0 bases, with 8 bases left in between. Per germline, CDR1 SGHTA and CDR2 FQGNSA. The CDR3 is 13 amino acids. TCRdb ran MiXCR on the RT-PCR reads and lists one entry per CDR3 protein. The data show about 520,000 distinct CDR3 sequences, 7.2% seen once. This chain connects TRBV7-2 to TRBJ1-6, with D hard to call. The sequence derives from a man aged 50 to 69 who received an inactivated influenza vaccine. Sequenced here: PBMCs from blood, sampled less than 30 months after vaccination. CDR3 sequence reads: CAAGSSYNSPLHF. The CDR3 DNA sequence: TGTGCCGCCGGAAGCTCCTATAATTCACCCCTCCACTTT.